This T cell receptor beta chain appears in the sequencing data of a study of response to subunit inactivated influenza vaccine. TCRdb recomputed calls from the RT-PCR reads with MiXCR, one row per CDR3 protein. The sample gives fewer than 650,000 distinct CDR3 sequences, under 15% of which show up once; around 13% is in the top ten. The CDR3 has 12 residues. From germline, CDR1 is DFQATT and CDR2 SNEGSKA (reference sequence). Study-wide findings and caveats: That few new T cells are recruited by each seasonal influenza vaccination was the authors' suggestion.

This clonotype was detected a few times. Its antigen is currently unknown. The junction and the germline gene differ at one end; a read error may be behind it. The sample here was PBMCs from blood, taken roughly 6 weeks after vaccination. The sequence derives from a man aged 45-65 years who received an inactivated influenza vaccine. The chain combines TRBV20-1 with TRBJ2-3; tentatively, D is TRBD1 or TRBD2 (5 bases each). The CDR3 loop is CSARGARDTQYF. CDR3 sequence (DNA): TGCAGTGCCAGAGGGGCCCGGGATACGCAGTATTTT.